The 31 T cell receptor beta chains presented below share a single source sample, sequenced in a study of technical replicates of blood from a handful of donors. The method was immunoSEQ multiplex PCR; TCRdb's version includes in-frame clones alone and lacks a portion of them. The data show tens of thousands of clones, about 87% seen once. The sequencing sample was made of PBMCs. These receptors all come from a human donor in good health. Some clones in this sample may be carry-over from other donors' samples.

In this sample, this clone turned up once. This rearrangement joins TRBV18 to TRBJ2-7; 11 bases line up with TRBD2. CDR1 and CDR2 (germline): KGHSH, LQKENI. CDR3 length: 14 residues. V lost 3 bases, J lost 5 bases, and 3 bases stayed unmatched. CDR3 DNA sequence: TGTGCCAGCTCACCCGGGACTAGCGGAAACGAGCAGTACTTC. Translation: CASSPGTSGNEQYF. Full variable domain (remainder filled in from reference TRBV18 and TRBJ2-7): NAGVMQNPRHLVRRRGQEARLRCSPMKGHSHVYWYRQLPEEGLKFMVYLQKENIIDESGMPKERFSAEFPKEGPSILRIQQVVRGDSAAYFCASSPGTSGNEQYFGPGTRLTVT.

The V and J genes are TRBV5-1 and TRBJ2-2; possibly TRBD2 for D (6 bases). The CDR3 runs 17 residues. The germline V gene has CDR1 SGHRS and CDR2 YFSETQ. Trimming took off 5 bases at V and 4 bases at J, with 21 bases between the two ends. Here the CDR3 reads CASSLSLGGSGTGELFF. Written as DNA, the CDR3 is TGCGCCAGCAGTTTATCCCTTGGGGGGAGCGGCACCGGGGAGCTGTTTTTT.

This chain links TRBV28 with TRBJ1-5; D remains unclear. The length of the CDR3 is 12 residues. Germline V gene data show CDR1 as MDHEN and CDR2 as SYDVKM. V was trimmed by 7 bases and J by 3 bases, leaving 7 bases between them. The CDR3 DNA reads TGTGCCAGCACCGGGGACAATCAGCCCCAGCATTTT. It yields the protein CASTGDNQPQHF.

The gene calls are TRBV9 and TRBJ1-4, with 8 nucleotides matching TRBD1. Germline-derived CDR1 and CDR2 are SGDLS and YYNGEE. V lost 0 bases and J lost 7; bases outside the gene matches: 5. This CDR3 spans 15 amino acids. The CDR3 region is CASSVGQGPTEKLFF. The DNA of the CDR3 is TGTGCCAGCAGCGTAGGACAGGGGCCAACTGAAAAACTGTTTTTT.

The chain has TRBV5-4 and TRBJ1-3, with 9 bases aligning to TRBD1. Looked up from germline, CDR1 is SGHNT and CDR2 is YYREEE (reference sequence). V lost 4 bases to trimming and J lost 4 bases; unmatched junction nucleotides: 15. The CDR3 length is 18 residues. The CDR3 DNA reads TGTGCCAGCAGCCTCGCCGGGACAGGGAAATTATCCGGAAACACCATATATTTT. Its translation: CASSLAGTGKLSGNTIYF.

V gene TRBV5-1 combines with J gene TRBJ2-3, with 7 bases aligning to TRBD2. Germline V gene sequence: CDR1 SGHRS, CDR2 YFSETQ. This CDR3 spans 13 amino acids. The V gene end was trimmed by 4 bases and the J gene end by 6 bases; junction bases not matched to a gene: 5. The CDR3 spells CASSREGRDTQYF. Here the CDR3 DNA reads TGCGCCAGCAGCAGGGAGGGGAGGGATACGCAGTATTTT.

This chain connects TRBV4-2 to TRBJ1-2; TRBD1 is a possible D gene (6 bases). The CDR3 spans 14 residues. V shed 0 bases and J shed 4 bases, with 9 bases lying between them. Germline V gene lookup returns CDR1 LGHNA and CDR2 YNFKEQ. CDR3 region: CASSQDLGGYGYTF. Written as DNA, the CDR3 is TGTGCCAGCAGCCAAGATCTAGGGGGCTATGGCTACACCTTC.

CDR3 in amino acids: CASSPHGAGGAFF. The DNA of the CDR3 is TGTGCCAGCAGCCCCCACGGCGCCGGGGGAGCTTTCTTT. The chain uses TRBV7-2 and TRBJ1-1; D possibly corresponds to TRBD1 (5 bases). CDR3 length equals 13 residues. V lost 5 bases to trimming and J lost 10 bases, with 17 bases between them. The germline V gene encodes CDR1 SGHTA and CDR2 FQGNSA.

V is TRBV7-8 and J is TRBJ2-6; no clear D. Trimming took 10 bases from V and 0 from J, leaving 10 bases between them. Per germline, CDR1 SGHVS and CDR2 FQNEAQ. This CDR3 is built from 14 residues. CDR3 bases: TGTGCCACAGTCCTAGACTCTGGGGCCAACGTCCTGACTTTC. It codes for CATVLDSGANVLTF.

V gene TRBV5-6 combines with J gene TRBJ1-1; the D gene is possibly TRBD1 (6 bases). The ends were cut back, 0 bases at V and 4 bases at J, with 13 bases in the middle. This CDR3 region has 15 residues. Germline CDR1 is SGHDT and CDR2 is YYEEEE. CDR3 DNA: TGTGCCAGCAGCTTGGACGAGGGGGTGGGCACTGAAGCTTTCTTT. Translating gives CASSLDEGVGTEAFF. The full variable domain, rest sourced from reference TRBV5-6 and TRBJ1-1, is DAGVTQSPTHLIKTRGQQVTLRCSPKSGHDTVSWYQQALGQGPQFIFQYYEEEERQRGNFPDRFSGHQFPNYSSELNVNALLLGDSALYLCASSLDEGVGTEAFFGQGTRLTVV.

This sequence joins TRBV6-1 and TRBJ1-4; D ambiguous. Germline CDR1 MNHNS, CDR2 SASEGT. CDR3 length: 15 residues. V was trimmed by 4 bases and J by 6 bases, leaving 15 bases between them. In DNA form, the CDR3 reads TGTGCCAGCAGTGGTTCGCCGCACAGCCATGAAAAACTGTTTTTT. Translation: CASSGSPHSHEKLFF.

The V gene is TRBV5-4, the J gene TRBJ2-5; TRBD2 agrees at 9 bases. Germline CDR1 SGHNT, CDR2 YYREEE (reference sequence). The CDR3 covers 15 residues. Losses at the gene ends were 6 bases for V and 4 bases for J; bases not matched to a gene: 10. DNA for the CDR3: TGTGCCAGCACCGTGGGCGGGGGGGCTGGAGAGACCCAGTACTTC. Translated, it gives CASTVGGGAGETQYF. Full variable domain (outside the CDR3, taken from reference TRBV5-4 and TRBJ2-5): ETGVTQSPTHLIKTRGQQVTLRCSSQSGHNTVSWYQQALGQGPQFIFQYYREEENGRGNFPPRFSGLQFPNYSSELNVNALELDDSALYLCASTVGGGAGETQYFGPGTRLLVL.

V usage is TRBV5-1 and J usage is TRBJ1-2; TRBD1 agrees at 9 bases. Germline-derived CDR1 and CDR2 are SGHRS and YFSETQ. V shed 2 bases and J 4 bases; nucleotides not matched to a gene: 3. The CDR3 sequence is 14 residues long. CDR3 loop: CASSFGTGIYGYTF. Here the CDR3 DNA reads TGCGCCAGCAGCTTCGGGACAGGGATCTATGGCTACACCTTC.

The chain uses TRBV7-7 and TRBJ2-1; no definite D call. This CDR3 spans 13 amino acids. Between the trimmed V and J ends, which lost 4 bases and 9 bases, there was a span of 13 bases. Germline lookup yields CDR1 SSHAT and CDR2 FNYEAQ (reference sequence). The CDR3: CASSSGESGEQFF. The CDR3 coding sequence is TGTGCCAGCAGCTCCGGAGAGTCGGGTGAGCAGTTCTTC.

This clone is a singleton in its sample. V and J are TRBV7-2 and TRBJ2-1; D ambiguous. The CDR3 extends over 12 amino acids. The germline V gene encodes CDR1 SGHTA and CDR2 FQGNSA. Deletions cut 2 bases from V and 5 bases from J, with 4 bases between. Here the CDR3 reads CASSLSDNEQFF. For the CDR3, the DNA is TGTGCCAGCAGCTTATCTGACAATGAGCAGTTCTTC.

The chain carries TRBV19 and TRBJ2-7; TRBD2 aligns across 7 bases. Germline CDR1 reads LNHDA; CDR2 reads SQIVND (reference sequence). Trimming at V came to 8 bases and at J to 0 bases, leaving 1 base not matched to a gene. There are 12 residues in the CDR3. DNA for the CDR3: TGTGCCAGTTCGGGGGGCTCCTACGAGCAGTACTTC. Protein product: CASSGGSYEQYF.

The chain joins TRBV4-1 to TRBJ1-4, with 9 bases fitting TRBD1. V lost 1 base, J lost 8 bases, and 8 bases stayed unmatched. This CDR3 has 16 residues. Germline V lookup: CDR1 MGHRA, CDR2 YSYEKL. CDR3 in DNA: TGCGCCAGCAGCCAAGCAACACAGGGGGCAGGGGAAAAACTGTTTTTT. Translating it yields CASSQATQGAGEKLFF.

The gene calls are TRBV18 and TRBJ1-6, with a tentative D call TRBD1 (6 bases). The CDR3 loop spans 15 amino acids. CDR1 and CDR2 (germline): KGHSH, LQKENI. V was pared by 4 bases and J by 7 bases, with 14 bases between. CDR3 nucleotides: TGTGCCAGCTCACAAGCCGGACAGAAAAATTCACCCCTCCACTTT. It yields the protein CASSQAGQKNSPLHF.

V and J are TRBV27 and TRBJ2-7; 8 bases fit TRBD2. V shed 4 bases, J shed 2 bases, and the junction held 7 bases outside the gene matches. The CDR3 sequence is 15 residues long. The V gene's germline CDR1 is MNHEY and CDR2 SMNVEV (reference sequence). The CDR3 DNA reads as TGTGCCAGCAGTTCCCCTGGACTAGCACCCTACGAGCAGTACTTC. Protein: CASSSPGLAPYEQYF.

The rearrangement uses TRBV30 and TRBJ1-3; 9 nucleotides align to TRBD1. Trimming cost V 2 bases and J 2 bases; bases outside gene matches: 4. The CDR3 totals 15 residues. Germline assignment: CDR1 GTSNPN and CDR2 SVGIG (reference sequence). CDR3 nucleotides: TGTGCCTGGAGTATAGACAGGGGGACTGGAAACACCATATATTTT. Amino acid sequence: CAWSIDRGTGNTIYF.

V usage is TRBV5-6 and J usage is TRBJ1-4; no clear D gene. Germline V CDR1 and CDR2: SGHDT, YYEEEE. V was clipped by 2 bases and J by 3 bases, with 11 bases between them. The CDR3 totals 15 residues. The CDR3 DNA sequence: TGTGCCAGCAGCTTATTGGGCTCGTCTAATGAAAAACTGTTTTTT. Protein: CASSLLGSSNEKLFF.

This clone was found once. CDR3 nucleotide sequence: TGCAGCGTTGAACACTCGACAGGGGGCGTTTATGGCTACACCTTC. It is translated as CSVEHSTGGVYGYTF. The genes are TRBV29-1 and TRBJ1-2; the match to TRBD1 covers 10 bases. The CDR3 spans 15 residues. V was clipped by 2 bases and J by 5 bases; unmatched bases: 8. Germline V CDR1 and CDR2: SQVTM, ANQGSEA.

The CDR3 is CSAPSADTQYF. The CDR3, as DNA: TGCAGTGCCCCCAGCGCGGATACGCAGTATTTT. V and J are TRBV20-1 and TRBJ2-3; D is ambiguous. The CDR3 contains 11 residues. The germline V gene encodes CDR1 DFQATT and CDR2 SNEGSKA (reference sequence). The V end lost 6 bases, the J end lost 6 bases, and 10 bases lay between the germline ends.

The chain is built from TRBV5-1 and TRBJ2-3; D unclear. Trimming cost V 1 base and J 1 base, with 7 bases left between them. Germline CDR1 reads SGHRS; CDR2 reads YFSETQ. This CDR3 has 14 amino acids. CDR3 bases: TGCGCCAGCAGCTTGTTTAGTGGCACAGATACGCAGTATTTT. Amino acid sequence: CASSLFSGTDTQYF.

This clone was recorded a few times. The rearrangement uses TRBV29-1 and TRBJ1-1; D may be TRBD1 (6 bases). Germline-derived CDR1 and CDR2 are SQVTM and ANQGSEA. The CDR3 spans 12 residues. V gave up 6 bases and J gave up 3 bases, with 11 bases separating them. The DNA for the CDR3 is TGCAGCGTCGCACAGGGCCACACTGAAGCTTTCTTT. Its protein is CSVAQGHTEAFF.

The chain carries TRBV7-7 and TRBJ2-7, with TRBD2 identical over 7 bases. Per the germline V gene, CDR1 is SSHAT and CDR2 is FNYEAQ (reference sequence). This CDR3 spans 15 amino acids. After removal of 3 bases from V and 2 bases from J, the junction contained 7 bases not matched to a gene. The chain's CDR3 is CASSLGAGETYEQYF. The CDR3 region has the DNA TGTGCCAGCAGCTTGGGTGCGGGGGAGACCTACGAGCAGTACTTC.

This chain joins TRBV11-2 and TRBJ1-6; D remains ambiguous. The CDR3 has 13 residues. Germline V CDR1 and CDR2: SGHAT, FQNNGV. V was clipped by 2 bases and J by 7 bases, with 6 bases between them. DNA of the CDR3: TGTGCCAGCAGCTTACACAGCAATTCACCCCTCCACTTT. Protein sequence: CASSLHSNSPLHF.

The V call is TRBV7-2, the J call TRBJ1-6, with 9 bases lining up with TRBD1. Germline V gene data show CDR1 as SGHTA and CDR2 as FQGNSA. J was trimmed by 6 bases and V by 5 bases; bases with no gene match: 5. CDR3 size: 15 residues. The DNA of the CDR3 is TGTGCCAGCAGCACCCGGGACAGGGCTAATTCACCCCTCCACTTT. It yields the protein CASSTRDRANSPLHF.

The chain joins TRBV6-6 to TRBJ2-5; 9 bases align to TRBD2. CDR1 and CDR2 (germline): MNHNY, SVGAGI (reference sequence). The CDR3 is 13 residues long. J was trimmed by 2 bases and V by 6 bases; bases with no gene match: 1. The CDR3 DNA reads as TGTGCCAGCAGGGGACTAGCACAAGAGACCCAGTACTTC. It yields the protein CASRGLAQETQYF.

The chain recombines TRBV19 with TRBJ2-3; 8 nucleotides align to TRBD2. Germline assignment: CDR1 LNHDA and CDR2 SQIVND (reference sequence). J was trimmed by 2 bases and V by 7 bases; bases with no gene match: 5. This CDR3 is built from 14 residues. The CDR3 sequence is CASKGGGITDTQYF. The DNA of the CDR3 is TGTGCCAGTAAGGGCGGGGGGATCACAGATACGCAGTATTTT.

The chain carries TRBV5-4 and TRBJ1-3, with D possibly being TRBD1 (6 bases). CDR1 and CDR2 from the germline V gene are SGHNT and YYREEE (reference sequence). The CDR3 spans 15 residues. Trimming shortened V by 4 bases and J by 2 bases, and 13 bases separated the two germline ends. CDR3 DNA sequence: TGTGCCAGCAGCCCAATGGGGGGGCCTGGAAACACCATATATTTT. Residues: CASSPMGGPGNTIYF.